This T cell receptor (beta chain) was profiled in a study of T cell responses to AZD1222 COVID-19 vaccine. Broader study findings: Unmutated regions of variants are reportedly targeted by nearly half of spike-specific TCRs. Clonal diversity was possibly underestimated, and white British individuals and females predominated among donors. Two AZD1222 administrations were followed by greater Spike-specific TCR breadth and depth.

Regarding this clone: Its matching antigen is unknown.

TCRdb's table, derived via immunoSEQ multiplex PCR, lists solely in-frame clones and lacks some. Of about 92,000 clones in the sample, just over 90% were seen once. The receptor was isolated from an adult in good health. Specimen: peripheral blood, collected on day 0 of AZD1222 vaccination.

The CDR3: CASSFPTGGGNTQYF. CDR3 DNA: TGTGCCAGCAGCTTCCCGACAGGGGGTGGAAATACGCAGTATTTT. The chain joins TRBV5-4 to TRBJ2-3, with 9 bases lining up with TRBD1. CDR3 size: 15 residues. Looked up from germline, CDR1 is SGHNT and CDR2 is YYREEE (reference sequence). V was clipped by 2 bases and J by 7 bases; unmatched bases: 8.